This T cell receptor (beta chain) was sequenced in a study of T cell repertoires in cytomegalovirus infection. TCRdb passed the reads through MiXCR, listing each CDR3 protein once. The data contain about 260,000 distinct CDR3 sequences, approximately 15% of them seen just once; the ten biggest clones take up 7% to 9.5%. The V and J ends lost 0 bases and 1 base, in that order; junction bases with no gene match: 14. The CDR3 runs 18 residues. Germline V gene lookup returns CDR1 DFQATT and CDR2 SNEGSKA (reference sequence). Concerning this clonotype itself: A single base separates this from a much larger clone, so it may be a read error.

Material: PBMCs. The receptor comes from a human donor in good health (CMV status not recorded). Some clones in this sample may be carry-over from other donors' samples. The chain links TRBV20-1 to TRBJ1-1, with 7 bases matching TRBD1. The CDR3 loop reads CSARDPGTETKANTEAFF. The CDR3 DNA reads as TGCAGTGCTAGAGATCCCGGGACAGAGACCAAGGCGAACACTGAAGCTTTCTTT.